This TCR beta chain was captured by sequencing in a study of blood T cells in healthy people across ages. Regarding the study as a whole: There were more naive CD4+ cells and higher diversity in long-lived donors than in aged donors.

Germline V gene data show CDR1 as MNHEY and CDR2 as SMNVEV (reference sequence). This CDR3 contains 15 residues. This clonotype was counted between two and nine times. Its matching antigen is unknown. A read error may account for a junction end that differs from germline. Alongside a J-beta primer mix, a sample-barcoded 5' primer served in a second PCR lasting about 7 to 12 cycles. Researchers report that a template-switch adaptor with 12 random nucleotides tagged each cDNA molecule. TCRdb itself ran the 5' RACE reads through MiXCR, one entry per CDR3 protein. The table lists approximately 1.5 million distinct CDR3 sequences, 35% to 45% of them singletons, with around 4% in the top ten.

This TCR came from a woman under 30 in good health. Sequencing was performed on blood. This chain joins TRBV27 and TRBJ1-1; 7 bases agree with TRBD1. CDR3 amino acids: CASSQNRGRNPEAFF. CDR3 bases: TGTGCCAGCAGTCAGAACAGGGGTCGGAACCCTGAAGCTTTCTTT.